Shown below are 19 T cell receptor beta chains from a single sample sequenced in a study of spatial heterogeneity in lung cancer. Time point in this sample: sample taken at primary tumor resection. Their antigen targets remain unknown. TCRdb re-analysed the 5' RACE reads in MiXCR, keeping a single row per CDR3 protein. The sample consists of fewer than 8,500 distinct CDR3 sequences, about 8% of them appearing once. General observations from the study: Counts of expanded alpha and beta TCRs within tumors tracked the tumor nonsynonymous mutation count.

The source was lung tumor tissue, collected at surgery. The source is a male donor with early-stage non-small cell lung cancer.

For this clonotype: This beta chain was picked up by a library intended for alpha chains and is off target, so its count carries little meaning. The chain couples TRBV7-2 to TRBJ2-5; 13 bases align to TRBD2. In germline, CDR1 is SGHTA, CDR2 FQGNSA. This CDR3 is built from 15 residues. Trimming cost V 4 bases and J 5 bases; bases outside gene matches: 4. The CDR3 nucleotides are TGTGCCAGCAGCTGGACTAGCGGGGGCGGGGAGACCCAGTACTTC. Protein sequence: CASSWTSGGGETQYF.

This clonotype was found once. A library prepared for alpha chains yielded this beta chain as an off-target read; its size is of little meaning. This CDR3 reads CASRRRGSANTEAFF. The CDR3 DNA sequence: TGTGCCAGCAGGCGCAGGGGGTCGGCGAACACTGAAGCTTTCTTT. The chain links TRBV6-5 to TRBJ1-1; the match to TRBD1 covers 7 bases. This CDR3 has 15 amino acids. CDR1 and CDR2 (germline): MNHEY, SVGAGI. Trimming at V came to 6 bases and at J to 1 base, leaving 8 bases not matched to a gene.

This clonotype was found many times. This beta chain slipped into a library made for alpha chains as a stray read, so its size is not meaningful. The V gene is TRBV2, the J gene TRBJ1-5, with D perhaps matching TRBD1 (6 bases). V lost 6 bases and J lost 4, with 13 bases in between. The germline V gene has CDR1 SNHLY and CDR2 FYNNEI. The CDR3 covers 14 residues. The CDR3 spells CASRLNRVNQPQHF. CDR3 coding DNA: TGTGCCAGCAGGCTTAACAGGGTAAATCAGCCCCAGCATTTT. The whole variable domain, remainder taken from reference TRBV2 and TRBJ1-5, is EPEVTQTPSHQVTQMGQEVILRCVPISNHLYFYWYRQILGQKVEFLVSFYNNEISEKSEIFDDQFSVERPDGSNFTLKIRSTKLEDSAMYFCASRLNRVNQPQHFGDGTRLSIL.

This clonotype was seen many times. For a library built for alpha chains, this beta chain is a stray read; little rests on its size. The chain carries TRBV20-1 and TRBJ2-1; TRBD2 agrees at 7 bases. Germline V CDR1 and CDR2: DFQATT, SNEGSKA (reference sequence). V was pared by 1 base and J by 9 bases, with 6 bases of the junction left unmatched. This CDR3 is 13 amino acids long. CDR3 loop: CSARANGLGEQFF. The CDR3 DNA reads TGCAGTGCTAGAGCTAACGGACTAGGTGAGCAGTTCTTC.

The sample holds a few counts of this clonotype. The library was prepared for alpha chains; this beta chain is a stray read, so its frequency means little. This sequence joins TRBV7-9 and TRBJ2-1; TRBD2 matches at 9 bases. This CDR3 region has 15 residues. In germline, CDR1 is SEHNR, CDR2 FQNEAQ (reference sequence). Trimming cost V 2 bases and J 6 bases; bases outside gene matches: 5. CDR3 protein: CASSLRGGRANEQFF. CDR3 sequence (DNA): TGTGCCAGCAGCTTAAGAGGCGGGAGGGCCAATGAGCAGTTCTTC.

Many counts were recorded for this clonotype. A library prepared for alpha chains yielded this beta chain as an off-target read; its size is of little meaning. The chain is built from TRBV7-2 and TRBJ2-5; D is ambiguous. The CDR3 length is 12 residues. Between the trimmed V and J ends, which lost 5 bases and 5 bases, there was a span of 9 bases. Germline V gives CDR1 SGHTA, CDR2 FQGNSA. In DNA, the CDR3 is TGTGCCAGCAGCCCCCGCAGGGAGACCCAGTACTTC. Translated: CASSPRRETQYF. Looking up the rest from reference TRBV7-2 and TRBJ2-5 gives the full variable domain: GAGVSQSPSNKVTEKGKDVELRCDPISGHTALYWYRQSLGQGLEFLIYFQGNSAPDKSGLPSDRFSAERTGGSVSTLTIQRTQQEDSAVYLCASSPRRETQYFGPGTRLLVL.

This clonotype is judged medium-sized (0.01 to 0.1%). The library was built for alpha chains, so this beta chain is an off-target read and its size means little. The CDR3 DNA is TGTGCCAGCAGCCGCGGACTAGCAGCAGATACGCAGTATTTT. Translating gives CASSRGLAADTQYF. The chain carries TRBV6-5 and TRBJ2-3; 8 nucleotides line up with TRBD2. The CDR3 is 14 residues long. Germline V gene data show CDR1 as MNHEY and CDR2 as SVGAGI. Trimming removed 6 bases from V and 4 bases from J; junction bases left unmatched: 6.

As to this clonotype: The size of this beta chain means little, since it is a stray read in a library made for alpha chains. V gene TRBV7-8 combines with J gene TRBJ2-2, with 10 bases fitting TRBD2. CDR1 is SGHVS, CDR2 FQNEAQ, per germline. The junction had 8 bases not matched to a gene; V was cut back by 5 bases and J by 8 bases. This CDR3 is built from 15 residues. The CDR3 region has the DNA TGTGCCAGCAGCCAGCGGGAGGGCCCTTCGGGGGAGCTGTTTTTT. Translating gives CASSQREGPSGELFF. Full variable domain (remainder filled in from reference TRBV7-8 and TRBJ2-2): GAGVSQSPRYKVAKRGQDVALRCDPISGHVSLFWYQQALGQGPEFLTYFQNEAQLDKSGLPSDRFFAERPEGSVSTLKIQRTQQEDSAVYLCASSQREGPSGELFFGEGSRLTVL.

This clonotype has a count of ten or more. Because this beta chain is a stray read in a library intended to capture alpha chains, its abundance should not be given much weight. The chain recombines TRBV7-8 with TRBJ2-3; possibly TRBD2 for D (6 bases). Germline values: CDR1 SGHVS, CDR2 FQNEAQ. The CDR3 is 18 amino acids. V was trimmed by 5 bases and J by 2 bases, leaving 23 bases between them. The CDR3 nucleotides are TGTGCCAGCAGCACCCGACAGTCTCTAGCGTCCTCCACAGATACGCAGTATTTT. Amino acid sequence: CASSTRQSLASSTDTQYF.

This clonotype is categorized as medium-sized. In a library made to pick up alpha chains, this beta chain is a stray read with a size that means little. V is TRBV7-3 and J is TRBJ2-7; tentatively, D is TRBD2 (5 bases). The CDR3 totals 15 residues. Trimming took off 2 bases at V and 0 bases at J, with 11 bases between the two ends. Germline values: CDR1 SGHTA, CDR2 FQGTGA. CDR3 nucleotide sequence: TGTGCCAGCAGCTTATATGGGAGTAGCTCCTACGAGCAGTACTTC. This gives the protein CASSLYGSSSYEQYF.

By sample fraction, this clonotype is medium-sized. In a library made to pick up alpha chains, this beta chain is a stray read with a size that means little. The rearrangement links TRBV29-1 to TRBJ2-2; 8 bases line up with TRBD2. The length of the CDR3 is 14 residues. Germline-derived CDR1 and CDR2 are SQVTM and ANQGSEA. V shed 6 bases and J 7 bases; nucleotides not matched to a gene: 10. The CDR3 DNA reads TGCAGCGTCACCGGGACTAGTAGTGTCGGGGAGCTGTTTTTT. Protein sequence: CSVTGTSSVGELFF.

Judged by abundance, this clonotype is medium-sized (0.01 to 0.1%). Within a library made for alpha chains, this beta chain is off target, and its count is uninformative. This chain connects TRBV6-2 or TRBV6-3 to TRBJ2-7; 7 bases align to TRBD2. The CDR3 runs to 13 residues. Germline V gives CDR1 MNHEY, CDR2 SVGEGT. Unmatched junction bases numbered 10, after V lost 10 bases and J lost 4 bases. DNA of the CDR3: TGTGCCACCGCCTGGGCGGGAGTTTACGAGCAGTACTTC. Translation: CATAWAGVYEQYF.

This clonotype counts as medium-sized. This beta chain represents an off-target read in a library built for alpha chains; its size is of limited meaning. The chain uses TRBV6-5 and TRBJ2-2, with D unresolved. Trimming pared 0 bases from V and 1 base from J, leaving 9 bases between. This CDR3 has 16 amino acids. From germline, CDR1 is MNHEY and CDR2 SVGAGI. This CDR3 is CASSYSRALNTGELFF. In DNA, the CDR3 is TGTGCCAGCAGTTACTCGCGTGCGCTGAACACCGGGGAGCTGTTTTTT.

This clonotype was seen only a few times. This beta chain turned up in a library designed for alpha chains; as an off-target read, its abundance says little. Here the CDR3 DNA reads TGTGCCAGCAGCCGGTCTTCAGCGGCCAATGAGCAGTTCTTC. Encoded protein: CASSRSSAANEQFF. This chain links TRBV14 with TRBJ2-1, with D possibly TRBD2 on 5 matching bases. Germline CDR1 SGHDN, CDR2 FVKESK. Trimming removed 4 bases at V and 6 bases at J, with 13 bases between. The CDR3 spans 14 residues.

This clonotype is judged medium-sized. This beta chain represents an off-target read in a library built for alpha chains; its size is of limited meaning. The V call is TRBV12-3 or TRBV12-4, the J call TRBJ1-2; D is uncertain. The CDR3 loop spans 14 amino acids. V dropped 3 bases and J dropped 3 bases, with 11 bases sitting between them. This chain's CDR3 is CASSFPPEDYGYTF. The CDR3 DNA is TGTGCCAGCAGTTTCCCCCCCGAGGACTATGGCTACACCTTC.

This clonotype is classed as medium-sized. One junction end disagrees with the germline gene, perhaps due to a read error. This beta chain lies outside the target of a library built for alpha chains; its clone size means little. This chain connects TRBV20-1 to TRBJ2-3; D is unclear. There are 13 residues in the CDR3. Germline V lookup: CDR1 DFQATT, CDR2 SNEGSKA (reference sequence). CDR3 nucleotide sequence: TGCAGTGCGAGAGAATCAGGCCCAGATACGCAGTATTTT. It yields the protein CSARESGPDTQYF.

This clonotype was found many times. For a library built for alpha chains, this beta chain is a stray read; little rests on its size. V and J are TRBV28 and TRBJ1-1; D possibly corresponds to TRBD1 (6 bases). The germline CDR1 and CDR2 sequences are MDHEN and SYDVKM. The CDR3 spans 14 residues. Trimming shortened V by 6 bases and J by 6 bases, and 17 bases separated the two germline ends. The CDR3 nucleotides are TGTGCCAGCAGGCCAGGGGATTACGCGCCTGAAGCTTTCTTT. This sequence encodes CASRPGDYAPEAFF.

This clonotype is termed medium-sized. Since the library was made to target alpha chains, this beta chain is a stray read and its abundance is not meaningful. This sequence joins TRBV19 and TRBJ1-5, with TRBD1 identical over 7 bases. CDR1 and CDR2 (germline): LNHDA, SQIVND (reference sequence). This CDR3 has 13 amino acids. Unmatched junction bases numbered 8, after V lost 8 bases and J lost 7 bases. The CDR3 DNA reads as TGTGCCAGTGGGGAACAGGGGCGCCAGCCCCAGCATTTT. Residues: CASGEQGRQPQHF.

This clonotype is deemed medium-sized. For a library built for alpha chains, this beta chain is a stray read; little rests on its size. The chain couples TRBV28 to TRBJ2-7; 8 bases match TRBD1. The junction had 11 bases not matched to a gene; V was cut back by 1 base and J by 0 bases. CDR1 MDHEN and CDR2 SYDVKM come from the germline V gene. The CDR3 has 18 residues. The CDR3 loop is CASSLSDRGSSGSYEQYF. The CDR3 nucleotides are TGTGCCAGCAGTTTATCCGACAGGGGAAGTTCGGGCTCCTACGAGCAGTACTTC.